The 13 T cell receptor beta chains below were found in one sample sequenced in a study of blood T cell repertoires in COVID-19 (dated by TCRdb to 2019 to 2021). Library preparation employed the immunoSEQ multiplex PCR assay. Not all clones reach the TCRdb copy of this immuneACCESS table, which keeps in-frame sequences only. Checked studies attribute under half of the gap to unresolved V genes and leave the rest unexplained. The sample profile shows 84,000 or so clones; around four fifths of them were found once. Roughly 36% of the sample is taken by the ten largest. Sequenced sample: peripheral blood. All receptors come from a man older than 75 with active or convalescent COVID-19.

J is TRBJ2-1 and V is TRBV18, with TRBD2 matching 9 bases. V trimming: 3 bases; J trimming: 7 bases; junction bases outside the gene matches: 7. The CDR3 runs to 15 residues. Germline-derived CDR1 and CDR2 are KGHSH and LQKENI. CDR3 in amino acids: CASSPLAGAANEQFF. In DNA, the CDR3 is TGTGCCAGCTCACCCTTAGCGGGAGCAGCAAATGAGCAGTTCTTC.

The chain recombines TRBV7-2 with TRBJ2-3; 9 bases agree with TRBD1. Germline CDR1 SGHTA, CDR2 FQGNSA. CDR3 length: 12 residues. Trimming cost V 8 bases and J 4 bases; bases outside gene matches: 1. The CDR3 DNA is TGTGCCAGCCGGGACAGGGCAGATACGCAGTATTTT. Its protein is CASRDRADTQYF.

Note on this clone: Within the sample, other DNA sequences also encode this same CDR3. The chain recombines TRBV11-2 with TRBJ1-3; D unresolved. The CDR3 sequence is 14 residues long. CDR1 and CDR2 (germline): SGHAT, FQNNGV. V lost 5 bases, J lost 1 base, and 9 bases lay in between. CDR3 sequence (DNA): TGTGCCAGCAGCCCCCGCGGGTCTGGAAACACCATATATTTT. This encodes CASSPRGSGNTIYF.

The gene calls are TRBV12-3 or TRBV12-4 and TRBJ1-2; TRBD1 matches at 9 bases. V dropped 3 bases and J dropped 6; count of bases not matched to a gene: 2. The CDR3 contains 13 residues. The CDR3 loop is CASSFRTGDGYTF. The CDR3 DNA reads as TGTGCCAGCAGTTTCCGGACAGGGGATGGCTACACCTTC.

The CDR3 DNA reads as TGTGCCAGCAGCCAGGGGGGGGGAGTAGCCAAAAACATTCAGTACTTC. Translation: CASSQGGGVAKNIQYF. The chain uses TRBV4-2 and TRBJ2-4, with 7 positions matching TRBD2. The length of the CDR3 is 16 residues. Losses at the gene ends were 3 bases for V and 0 bases for J; bases not matched to a gene: 5. Looked up from germline, CDR1 is LGHNA and CDR2 is YNFKEQ.

The CDR3 DNA follows: TGCGCCAGCCGACAGGGGCGAAACACCGGGGAGCTGTTTTTT. This encodes CASRQGRNTGELFF. The rearrangement uses TRBV5-1 and TRBJ2-2, with 8 bases matching TRBD1. The CDR3 sequence is 14 residues long. Trimming cost V 7 bases and J 2 bases; bases outside gene matches: 4. Germline-derived CDR1 and CDR2 are SGHRS and YFSETQ.

This clone has just a few counts. This sequence joins TRBV6-5 and TRBJ1-2, with 7 bases aligning to TRBD1. Germline lookup yields CDR1 MNHEY and CDR2 SVGAGI. Germline trimming cut 4 bases from V and 1 base from J; bases unmatched to any gene: 6. This CDR3 spans 15 amino acids. Here the CDR3 reads CASSSRQGGNYGYTF. The CDR3 nucleotides read TGTGCCAGCAGTTCGAGACAGGGTGGTAACTATGGCTACACCTTC.

This sequence joins TRBV5-4 and TRBJ1-5; 7 bases align to TRBD1. CDR3 length: 15 residues. Germline V gene data show CDR1 as SGHNT and CDR2 as YYREEE (reference sequence). Trimming removed 4 bases from V and 4 bases from J; junction bases left unmatched: 8. DNA for the CDR3: TGTGCCAGCAGCATGGGGGGGACAGAAAATCAGCCCCAGCATTTT. Translating gives CASSMGGTENQPQHF.

The chain links TRBV5-1 to TRBJ2-4; D possibly corresponds to TRBD1 (6 bases). Germline V gene data show CDR1 as SGHRS and CDR2 as YFSETQ. V lost 4 bases, J lost 8 bases, and 16 bases lay in between. The CDR3 sequence is 14 residues long. CDR3 bases: TGCGCCAGCAGCCCGAGAACAGGGTTGCACATTCAGTACTTC. This codes for CASSPRTGLHIQYF.

The chain uses TRBV19 and TRBJ2-1, with D possibly matching TRBD2 (6 bases). This CDR3 has 16 residues. The germline gives CDR1 LNHDA, CDR2 SQIVND (reference sequence). V was trimmed by 2 bases and J by 3 bases, leaving 14 bases between them. CDR3 bases: TGTGCCAGTAGTATATTGGAGGGGTTTCGCTACAATGAGCAGTTCTTC. Its translation is CASSILEGFRYNEQFF.

This clone turned up a few times. The chain recombines TRBV9 with TRBJ2-2, with D maybe TRBD1 (6 bases). V lost 0 bases and J 0 bases, leaving 9 bases between the germline ends. Germline CDR1 and CDR2: SGDLS and YYNGEE. This CDR3 has 16 amino acids. This CDR3 is CASSVEGTTNTGELFF. In nucleotides, the CDR3 is TGTGCCAGCAGCGTAGAAGGGACAACGAACACCGGGGAGCTGTTTTTT.

The chain recombines TRBV4-1 with TRBJ1-1; D remains ambiguous. In germline, CDR1 is MGHRA, CDR2 YSYEKL. This CDR3 has 15 residues. Trimming took off 1 base at V and 1 base at J, with 10 bases between the two ends. Written as DNA, the CDR3 is TGCGCCAGCAGCCAAGTTATAGGAGGGAACACTGAAGCTTTCTTT. This gives the protein CASSQVIGGNTEAFF.

The gene calls are TRBV9 and TRBJ2-6; possible D gene TRBD1, 6 bases. Germline V gives CDR1 SGDLS, CDR2 YYNGEE. V dropped 4 bases and J dropped 1 base, with 21 bases sitting between them. The CDR3 spans 19 residues. The CDR3 bases are TGTGCCAGCAGCCCTTTTGGAAGGGGGTTCGCTTCTGGGGCCAACGTCCTGACTTTC. It encodes CASSPFGRGFASGANVLTF.